This is a list of T cell receptor beta chains from one sample in a study of vaccination effects on CD4 cells after COVID-19. Assay used: immunoSEQ multiplex PCR; TCRdb lists only in-frame clones, some missing. The table includes tens of thousands of clones, roughly three fifths detected once. Their target antigens are unknown. This specimen consisted of CD4+ T cells from PBMCs cultured without peptide, obtained before COVID-19 vaccination. The receptors here all came from a human donor who received a COVID-19 vaccine. Both conserved end residues are trimmed from each CDR3. The order of the fields is CDR3 protein, V gene, clone size. Not every row has a clone size; where given, it reads once, few, many or a size class.

CDR3: ASSQGGSNEKLF
V: TRBV4-2
size: -

CDR3: AISPGSVGYGYT
V: TRBV10-3
size: -

CDR3: ASSYNGDLYNEQF
V: TRBV6-5
size: few

CDR3: ASKNSGVYTGELF
V: TRBV6-5
size: -

CDR3: ASSLVPPGKLF
V: TRBV5-8
size: once

CDR3: ASSPSGANVLT
V: TRBV12-3/TRBV12-4
size: -

CDR3: ARSLRLSPGTDTQY
V: TRBV5-3
size: -

CDR3: ATSRDRPETQY
V: TRBV15
size: few

CDR3: ASSVAPTGAVATNEKLF
V: TRBV9
size: -

CDR3: ASSPGTAHLGF
V: TRBV5-5
size: few

CDR3: ASRALEQGTGNTIY
V: TRBV25-1
size: -

CDR3: SASPVGQGNYGYT
V: TRBV20-1
size: few

CDR3: ASSSAGGGDTQY
V: TRBV7-2
size: -

CDR3: ASSPRLAGNEQY
V: TRBV19
size: -

CDR3: ATSDPGAGNQPQH
V: TRBV24-1
size: few

CDR3: ASSPGTSPDTQY
V: TRBV11-3
size: -

CDR3: ASSYIGGGDGYT
V: TRBV6-6
size: -

CDR3: ASSLGGNTIY
V: TRBV7-2
size: few

CDR3: ASSVGSLDIQY
V: TRBV9
size: -

CDR3: ASSHPQGKLTDTQY
V: TRBV4-1
size: -

CDR3: ASRPTGGLYGYT
V: TRBV19
size: -

CDR3: ASSSPGHESYEQY
V: TRBV5-6
size: -

CDR3: ASSRDRGSPLH
V: TRBV6-5
size: few

CDR3: ASSLVKNTEAF
V: TRBV7-2
size: -

CDR3: ASSLVRVERQGISYEQY
V: TRBV5-1
size: -

CDR3: ASSPGTGRNEKLF
V: TRBV13
size: -

CDR3: ASSLAGSYEQY
V: TRBV11-1
size: -

CDR3: ASRGSNTEAF
V: TRBV5-6
size: once

CDR3: ASSLGPGGEKLF
V: TRBV5-1
size: -

CDR3: ASSQVVQGGTDTQY
V: TRBV3-1/TRBV3-2
size: once

CDR3: ASRYRGQGETQY
V: TRBV7-8
size: -

CDR3: ASSLEGGLAGVDEQY
V: TRBV7-9
size: -

CDR3: ASSLVYSKNSPLH
V: TRBV7-6
size: -

CDR3: ASSFLPVNSPLH
V: TRBV11-3
size: -

CDR3: ASSPFRGRSGNTIY
V: TRBV3-1/TRBV3-2
size: many

CDR3: ASTSRGGTEAF
V: TRBV13
size: -

CDR3: ASRAGRGLGEQY
V: TRBV19
size: -

CDR3: ASTREGVGAF
V: TRBV2
size: few

CDR3: ASSLRSRTGASAETQY
V: TRBV5-1
size: -

CDR3: ASSIYQRNQPQH
V: TRBV19
size: -

CDR3: ASSLVGQGNTEAF
V: TRBV11-2
size: -

CDR3: AIRKAGQSNQPQH
V: TRBV10-3
size: -

CDR3: ASTLSQVHGEAF
V: TRBV5-4
size: few

CDR3: ASSLSGGSNEQF
V: TRBV7-3
size: few

CDR3: ASSQDAGYGYT
V: TRBV14
size: -

CDR3: ASTPGSMNTEAF
V: TRBV5-6
size: -